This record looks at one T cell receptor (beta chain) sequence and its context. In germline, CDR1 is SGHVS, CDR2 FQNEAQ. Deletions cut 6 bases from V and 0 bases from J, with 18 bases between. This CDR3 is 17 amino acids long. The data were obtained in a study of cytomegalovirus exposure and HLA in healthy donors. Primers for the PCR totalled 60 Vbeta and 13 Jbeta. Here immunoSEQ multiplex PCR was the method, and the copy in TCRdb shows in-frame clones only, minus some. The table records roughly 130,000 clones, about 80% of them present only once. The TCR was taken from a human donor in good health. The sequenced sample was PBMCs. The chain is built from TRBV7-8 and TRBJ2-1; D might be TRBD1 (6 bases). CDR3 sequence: CASSLGTGQPSYNEQFF. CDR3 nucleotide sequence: TGTGCCAGCAGTCTCGGAACGGGACAACCCTCCTACAATGAGCAGTTCTTC. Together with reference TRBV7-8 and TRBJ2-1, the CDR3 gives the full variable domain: GAGVSQSPRYKVAKRGQDVALRCDPISGHVSLFWYQQALGQGPEFLTYFQNEAQLDKSGLPSDRFFAERPEGSVSTLKIQRTQQEDSAVYLCASSLGTGQPSYNEQFFGPGTRLTVL.